A selection of T cell receptor beta chains follows, all from one sample in a study of blood T cell repertoires in COVID-19. Clones were read by immunoSEQ multiplex PCR, and TCRdb kept only the in-frame ones, dropping some. This sample carries tens of thousands of clones, about four fifths of them seen once, and the ten largest clones take around 8.2%. The sample was peripheral blood. The receptor source for this set is a woman older than 75 with acute or convalescent COVID-19. The CDR3 runs from the conserved cysteine through the conserved F or W. The order of the fields is V gene, J gene, CDR3 protein.

v_call: TRBV19; j_call: TRBJ1-5; cdr3_aa: CASSRTDNQPQHF
v_call: TRBV9; j_call: TRBJ1-6; cdr3_aa: CASSVGGGSYNSPLHF
v_call: TRBV28; j_call: TRBJ2-7; cdr3_aa: CASNDRVPTYEQYF
v_call: TRBV2; j_call: TRBJ2-7; cdr3_aa: CASSRTSLGTSEYF
v_call: TRBV11-3; j_call: TRBJ2-6; cdr3_aa: CASSLGGAGANVLTF
v_call: TRBV28; j_call: TRBJ2-7; cdr3_aa: CANSGQPSYEQYF
v_call: TRBV7-8; j_call: TRBJ2-7; cdr3_aa: CASSLVLAYEQYF
v_call: TRBV2; j_call: TRBJ2-1; cdr3_aa: CASSLRSTGWNEQFF
v_call: TRBV19; j_call: TRBJ1-6; cdr3_aa: CASSGGQGANSPLHF
v_call: TRBV5-1; j_call: TRBJ1-2; cdr3_aa: CASSWQLPGTGWSDGYTF
v_call: TRBV27; j_call: TRBJ1-1; cdr3_aa: CASSLSLRQAPREAFF